This TCR beta chain was recorded in a study of blood T cells in healthy people across ages. General study findings and limits: Investigators treated diversity estimates from one million T cells as underestimates.

This CDR3 is built from 15 residues. V shed 3 bases and J shed 0 bases, with 11 bases lying between them. Sample-barcoded 5' priming and a J-beta primer mix drove a second PCR of about 6 to 12 cycles. A template-switch adaptor that had 12 random nucleotides put a tag on each cDNA molecule. Via MiXCR, TCRdb re-called the 5' RACE reads, giving one row per CDR3 protein. The data hold around 1,500,000 distinct CDR3 sequences, with 28% observed a single time. Isolation recovered at least 6 million PBMCs from every sample. Extractions gave at least 5.5 micrograms of total RNA per sample. With regard to this clonotype: The target antigen is unknown.

The chain links TRBV12-3 or TRBV12-4 to TRBJ1-1; D possibly corresponds to TRBD1 (5 bases). The receptor was isolated from a young woman in good health. Material for sequencing was blood. CDR3 protein: CASSFWGEMNTEAFF. The CDR3 region has the DNA TGTGCCAGCAGTTTTTGGGGGGAGATGAACACTGAAGCTTTCTTT.